This T cell receptor beta chain originates from a study of spatial heterogeneity in lung cancer. Time point defined: sample taken at primary tumor resection. Study observations and caveats: The number of expanded tumor alpha and beta chains correlated with mutation number. Regional and ubiquitous nonsynonymous mutations were tracked by counts of regional and ubiquitous expanded TCRs, respectively.

Every individual TCR cDNA molecule carried its own unique molecular identifier, which allowed correction of PCR and sequencing errors. Each CDR3 protein is one row after TCRdb ran MiXCR on the 5' RACE reads. Among over 6,500 distinct CDR3 sequences listed, roughly an eighth were seen once. This clonotype was picked up many times. Its target is not known. This beta chain appears as a stray read in a library generated for alpha chains; its size is not informative. CDR3 size: 15 residues. V was pared by 2 bases and J by 4 bases, with 12 bases between. Germline CDR1 and CDR2: MNHEY and SVGEGT. The TCR was taken from a male donor with early-stage non-small cell lung cancer. The chain links TRBV6-2 or TRBV6-3 to TRBJ1-5; perhaps TRBD1 as D (6 bases). The material was lung tumor tissue, obtained at surgery. The DNA of the CDR3 is TGTGCCAGCAGTTACGCATCCAGGGGTAATCAGCCCCAGCATTTT. Its protein product is CASSYASRGNQPQHF.